This TCR beta chain was sequenced for a study of blood T cells in healthy people across ages. This clonotype was counted many times. Its specificity is unknown. Study observations and caveats: Researchers said unsorted PBMCs prevented a conclusive naive versus antigen-experienced comparison.

Next came a second PCR, run for about 7 to 12 cycles, which used a sample-barcoded 5' primer along with a J-beta primer mix. MiXCR, applied by TCRdb to the 5' RACE reads, yields one record per CDR3 protein. The table lists 800,000 to 950,000 distinct CDR3 sequences, almost 30% of them singletons, with about 9.4% in the top ten. This CDR3 comprises 15 residues. Germline CDR1 and CDR2: SGDLS and YYNGEE. The ends were cut back, 0 bases at V and 7 bases at J, with 14 bases in the middle. These data were likewise used in another study, on T cells of mothers and their children. That paper notes: Mothers gave over 10 million TCR beta CDR3 reads each, and children about 3 million each.

The sequenced sample was blood. The rearrangement links TRBV9 to TRBJ2-1; D is perhaps TRBD2 (5 bases). The origin of this receptor is a woman between 40 and 50 years old in good health. CDR3 in DNA: TGTGCCAGCAGCGTAGATGGCTACCCGGGAAATGAGCAGTTCTTC. Its protein is CASSVDGYPGNEQFF. Full variable domain (rest looked up from reference TRBV9 and TRBJ2-1): DSGVTQTPKHLITATGQRVTLRCSPRSGDLSVYWYQQSLDQGLQFLIQYYNGEERAKGNILERFSAQQFPDLHSELNLSSLELGDSALYFCASSVDGYPGNEQFFGPGTRLTVL.